This T cell receptor beta chain appears in the sequencing data of a study of shared clonotypes between healthy human individuals. Sequencing used immunoSEQ multiplex PCR; TCRdb keeps in-frame clones, though not all of them. The profile shows around 700,000 clones, 72% of them singletons. The V gene's germline CDR1 is KGHSH and CDR2 LQKENI. The CDR3 length is 16 residues. V trimming: 3 bases; J trimming: 10 bases; junction bases outside the gene matches: 10. This receptor was identified in a woman aged 30 to 39 in good health. Sample: memory CD4+ T cells sorted from blood. The subset was: CD45RA-negative fraction. The J gene is TRBJ2-1, the V gene TRBV18; 12 positions agree with TRBD2. The CDR3 sequence is CASSPGLAGSGGEQFF. For the CDR3, the DNA is TGTGCCAGCTCACCGGGACTAGCGGGTTCGGGGGGCGAGCAGTTCTTC. Based on the CDR3 plus reference TRBV18 and TRBJ2-1, the full variable domain is NAGVMQNPRHLVRRRGQEARLRCSPMKGHSHVYWYRQLPEEGLKFMVYLQKENIIDESGMPKERFSAEFPKEGPSILRIQQVVRGDSAAYFCASSPGLAGSGGEQFFGPGTRLTVL.